The 9 T cell receptor beta chains reported below all come from one sample, sequenced in a study of blood T cell repertoires in COVID-19. Measured with immunoSEQ multiplex PCR; TCRdb has only the in-frame clones, and not every one. The sample records hundreds of thousands of clones, roughly 76% being singletons. The specimen sequenced was peripheral blood. Receptors were obtained from a woman aged 80 or over with COVID-19, enrolled during active disease.

The CDR3 is CASSLEQYTEAFF. The CDR3 DNA reads as TGTGCCAGCAGCTTAGAACAGTACACTGAAGCTTTCTTT. The V gene is TRBV11-2, the J gene TRBJ1-1; D not resolved. This CDR3 has 13 residues. V was cut by 0 bases and J by 3 bases, with 5 bases left in between. CDR1 and CDR2 (germline): SGHAT, FQNNGV.

The chain is built from TRBV27 and TRBJ2-3, with D possibly matching TRBD2 (6 bases). The germline V and J ends were trimmed by 5 bases and 1 base, with 13 bases remaining between them. Germline V gene data show CDR1 as MNHEY and CDR2 as SMNVEV (reference sequence). The CDR3 runs to 15 residues. DNA of the CDR3: TGTGCCAGCAGTCCTCTAGCGTATCGCACAGATACGCAGTATTTT. Its protein is CASSPLAYRTDTQYF.

The genes are TRBV29-1 and TRBJ1-2; D is perhaps TRBD1 (6 bases). CDR1 and CDR2 (germline): SQVTM, ANQGSEA. The germline V and J ends were trimmed by 5 bases and 6 bases, with 13 bases remaining between them. The CDR3 length is 12 residues. In nucleotides, the CDR3 is TGCAGCGTTAAGAACAGGGTGGATGGCTACACCTTC. It is translated as CSVKNRVDGYTF.

This clone appeared a single time. The V call is TRBV7-2, the J call TRBJ2-2; D is ambiguous. CDR3 length: 13 amino acids. Trimming removed 8 bases at V and 7 bases at J, with 14 bases between. Germline lookup yields CDR1 SGHTA and CDR2 FQGNSA. CDR3 sequence: CASGNDYVGELFF. The CDR3 coding sequence is TGTGCCAGCGGCAACGATTATGTCGGGGAGCTGTTTTTT.

The gene calls are TRBV24-1 and TRBJ2-7; 7 bases line up with TRBD1. Germline V gives CDR1 KGHDR, CDR2 SFDVKD. V lost 10 bases to trimming and J lost 1 base; unmatched junction nucleotides: 6. The CDR3 loop spans 13 amino acids. The CDR3 DNA reads as TGTGCCACTAAGCAGGGGGATTCCTACGAGCAGTACTTC. It encodes CATKQGDSYEQYF.

The chain links TRBV2 to TRBJ1-1, with no clear D. This CDR3 region has 13 residues. V was trimmed by 6 bases and J by 0 bases, leaving 8 bases between them. Per germline, CDR1 SNHLY and CDR2 FYNNEI. CDR3 in DNA: TGTGCCAGCAGGGCCGACATGAACACTGAAGCTTTCTTT. Translated, it gives CASRADMNTEAFF.

The chain links TRBV12-3 or TRBV12-4 to TRBJ1-1, with D possibly being TRBD1 (5 bases). There are 13 residues in the CDR3. Trimming pared 6 bases from V and 1 base from J, leaving 9 bases between. This chain's CDR3 is CASRTTENTEAFF. The CDR3 coding sequence is TGTGCCAGCAGGACGACAGAGAACACTGAAGCTTTCTTT.

The V gene is TRBV7-9, the J gene TRBJ2-1; 8 nucleotides align to TRBD2. This CDR3 contains 14 residues. V lost 6 bases, J lost 4 bases, and 5 bases stayed unmatched. Germline CDR1 SEHNR, CDR2 FQNEAQ (reference sequence). CDR3 in amino acids: CASSQRESYNEQFF. CDR3 nucleotides: TGTGCCAGCAGTCAGCGGGAGTCTTACAATGAGCAGTTCTTC.

This clone was recorded a few times. V usage is TRBV6-1 and J usage is TRBJ1-5; 7 bases are a match to TRBD1. Unmatched junction bases numbered 10, after V lost 3 bases and J lost 5 bases. The length of the CDR3 is 16 residues. Germline CDR1 and CDR2: MNHNS and SASEGT. The chain's CDR3 is CASSDIETTGYQPQHF. The CDR3 nucleotides read TGTGCCAGCAGTGATATCGAGACGACAGGGTATCAGCCCCAGCATTTT.